This entry lists 28 T cell receptor beta chains sequenced from one sample in a study of blood T cell repertoires in COVID-19. The method was immunoSEQ multiplex PCR; TCRdb's version includes in-frame clones alone and lacks a portion of them. The top ten clones hold around 3% of a sample with under 450,000 clones, roughly 87% of them seen once. The specimen sequenced was PBMCs or T cells enriched from blood (not recorded which). These receptors all come from a woman younger than 45 who had recovered from COVID-19.

The V call is TRBV5-4, the J call TRBJ1-2, with D unresolved. CDR3 length equals 13 residues. Germline V gives CDR1 SGHNT, CDR2 YYREEE (reference sequence). V was shortened by 1 base and J by 1 base, with 5 bases between the two germline ends. The CDR3 region is CASSLPSNYGYTF. The CDR3 DNA sequence: TGTGCCAGCAGCTTGCCGAGTAACTATGGCTACACCTTC.

V and J are TRBV5-1 and TRBJ1-1; possibly TRBD1 for D (6 bases). Germline loops: CDR1 SGHRS, CDR2 YFSETQ. This CDR3 comprises 15 residues. Trimming stripped 0 bases from V and 1 base from J, with 10 bases between. The CDR3 spells CASSLAGGSNTEAFF. The DNA for the CDR3 is TGCGCCAGCAGCTTGGCGGGGGGCTCGAACACTGAAGCTTTCTTT.

The rearrangement joins TRBV7-6 to TRBJ2-1; TRBD2 agrees at 10 bases. V lost 2 bases to trimming and J lost 9 bases; unmatched junction nucleotides: 7. CDR3 length equals 15 residues. Germline values: CDR1 SGHVS, CDR2 FNYEAQ. The CDR3 nucleotides read TGTGCCAGCAGCTTAAGAAGCGGGAGGGCCGGTGAGCAGTTCTTC. It yields the protein CASSLRSGRAGEQFF.

The chain combines TRBV10-3 with TRBJ1-1; D may be TRBD1 (6 bases). The CDR3 has 13 residues. CDR1 ENHRY and CDR2 SYGVKD come from the germline V gene. V shed 7 bases and J shed 4 bases, with 13 bases lying between them. The CDR3 region is CAITGGPGTEAFF. CDR3 in DNA: TGTGCCATCACCGGGGGGCCGGGCACTGAAGCTTTCTTT.

This chain joins TRBV19 and TRBJ2-1; 11 bases agree with TRBD2. The germline CDR1 and CDR2 sequences are LNHDA and SQIVND (reference sequence). The trim removed 4 bases at V and 1 base at J, leaving 15 bases unmatched. The CDR3 is 20 residues long. The CDR3 bases are TGTGCCAGTAGTAGCCCACCGCGGCTAGCGGGGGGTCGGTCCTACAATGAGCAGTTCTTC. Amino acid sequence: CASSSPPRLAGGRSYNEQFF. The variable domain in full, completed from reference TRBV19 and TRBJ2-1, reads DGGITQSPKYLFRKEGQNVTLSCEQNLNHDAMYWYRQDPGQGLRLIYYSQIVNDFQKGDIAEGYSVSREKKESFPLTVTSAQKNPTAFYLCASSSPPRLAGGRSYNEQFFGPGTRLTVL.

This clone was detected only a few times. The chain has TRBV5-4 and TRBJ2-7; TRBD2 agrees at 10 bases. The length of the CDR3 is 15 residues. Germline values: CDR1 SGHNT, CDR2 YYREEE (reference sequence). Unmatched junction bases numbered 1, after V lost 0 bases and J lost 1 base. This chain's CDR3 is CASSLGTSGSYEQYF. The CDR3 DNA reads as TGTGCCAGCAGCTTGGGGACTAGCGGTTCCTACGAGCAGTACTTC.

The chain carries TRBV12-5 and TRBJ1-2; 7 bases align to TRBD1. Germline CDR1 and CDR2: LGHNT and FRNRAP. The V gene end was trimmed by 7 bases and the J gene end by 7 bases; junction bases not matched to a gene: 6. CDR3 length: 12 residues. The CDR3: CASARDSGGYTF. The CDR3 bases are TGTGCTAGTGCTCGGGACAGTGGTGGCTACACCTTC.

The chain has TRBV7-6 and TRBJ1-6, with D unclear. The CDR3 sequence is 17 residues long. The germline gives CDR1 SGHVS, CDR2 FNYEAQ. Trimming cost V 1 base and J 9 bases, with 19 bases left between them. The CDR3 reads CASSLETGPRAGSPLHF. The DNA of the CDR3 is TGTGCCAGCAGCTTAGAGACGGGCCCCCGGGCGGGTTCACCCCTCCACTTT.

This chain uses TRBV5-5 with TRBJ2-7; 10 bases agree with TRBD2. This CDR3 is built from 14 residues. CDR1 SGHKS and CDR2 YYEKEE come from the germline V gene (reference sequence). The junction had 1 base not matched to a gene; V was cut back by 4 bases and J by 0 bases. In DNA, the CDR3 is TGTGCCAGCAGCGGACTAGCGGCCTCCTACGAGCAGTACTTC. Protein sequence: CASSGLAASYEQYF.

This clone came up once. As DNA, the CDR3 is TGTGCCAGCAGCTTGGACAGGGATTACGAGCAGTACTTC. The encoded protein is CASSLDRDYEQYF. The chain combines TRBV13 with TRBJ2-7, with 8 nucleotides matching TRBD1. This CDR3 has 13 residues. With V trimmed by 3 bases and J by 4 bases, 2 bases remained unmatched. Germline V gene sequence: CDR1 PRHDT, CDR2 FYEKMQ (reference sequence).

The rearrangement uses TRBV11-2 and TRBJ2-2, with D possibly being TRBD1 (6 bases). Germline V gene lookup returns CDR1 SGHAT and CDR2 FQNNGV. The CDR3 loop spans 18 amino acids. The ends were cut back, 1 base at V and 1 base at J, with 16 bases in the middle. CDR3: CASSLGYRALKNTGELFF. DNA of the CDR3: TGTGCCAGCAGCTTAGGGTACAGGGCCCTAAAGAACACCGGGGAGCTGTTTTTT.

This chain joins TRBV28 and TRBJ1-2, with TRBD1 identical over 8 bases. Germline V CDR1 and CDR2: MDHEN, SYDVKM. The CDR3 totals 14 residues. V was clipped by 2 bases and J by 3 bases; unmatched bases: 2. This CDR3 is CASSLRQGYYGYTF. The CDR3, as DNA: TGTGCCAGCAGTTTAAGACAGGGGTACTATGGCTACACCTTC.

The CDR3 spells CASSLKYRGLGEAFF. The CDR3 nucleotides read TGTGCCAGCAGCTTAAAATACAGGGGGCTTGGTGAAGCTTTCTTT. This rearrangement joins TRBV7-9 to TRBJ1-1, with TRBD1 matching over 9 bases. From germline, CDR1 is SEHNR and CDR2 FQNEAQ (reference sequence). CDR3 size: 15 residues. V was clipped by 2 bases and J by 7 bases; unmatched bases: 8.

The chain combines TRBV4-1 with TRBJ2-1; 7 bases are shared with TRBD2. Trimming at V came to 3 bases and at J to 0 bases, leaving 5 bases not matched to a gene. Per the germline V gene, CDR1 is MGHRA and CDR2 is YSYEKL. The CDR3 totals 16 residues. The DNA of the CDR3 is TGCGCCAGCAGCCACTTGGGGGGGAGCTCCTACAATGAGCAGTTCTTC. This sequence encodes CASSHLGGSSYNEQFF.

The V call is TRBV27, the J call TRBJ1-1; D perhaps matches TRBD1 (5 bases). Trimming cost V 5 bases and J 1 base, with 14 bases left between them. Germline CDR1 reads MNHEY; CDR2 reads SMNVEV (reference sequence). The CDR3 has 15 residues. The CDR3 protein is CASSPWTGGNTEAFF. CDR3 DNA sequence: TGTGCCAGCAGTCCGTGGACGGGGGGGAACACTGAAGCTTTCTTT.

The chain recombines TRBV3-1 (or the pseudogene TRBV3-2) with TRBJ1-5, with TRBD1 as a possible D gene (6 bases). V dropped 3 bases and J dropped 5 bases, with 14 bases sitting between them. Germline CDR1 LGHDT, CDR2 YNNKEL (reference sequence). The CDR3 runs to 15 residues. The DNA for the CDR3 is TGTGCCAGCAGCCAGTCGACAGGTGCCCATCAGCCCCAGCATTTT. This encodes CASSQSTGAHQPQHF.

The rearrangement joins TRBV4-1 to TRBJ2-7; 10 bases line up with TRBD2. Germline V gene sequence: CDR1 MGHRA, CDR2 YSYEKL. Trimming cost V 0 bases and J 6 bases; bases outside gene matches: 8. The CDR3 totals 16 residues. The CDR3 bases are TGCGCCAGCAGCCAAGAGAGCGGGAGGGCCCCGGGCGAGCAGTACTTC. As protein: CASSQESGRAPGEQYF.

This clone was counted once. This chain uses TRBV3-1 (or the pseudogene TRBV3-2) with TRBJ2-2, with TRBD2 matching 11 bases. Germline V gene lookup returns CDR1 LGHDT and CDR2 YNNKEL (reference sequence). The CDR3 loop spans 15 amino acids. Trimming at V came to 6 bases and at J to 5 bases, leaving 5 bases not matched to a gene. CDR3 DNA: TGTGCCAGCAGTCGTAGCGGGAGGGGGACCGGGGAGCTGTTTTTT. Translated, it gives CASSRSGRGTGELFF.

This chain joins TRBV18 and TRBJ2-1, with TRBD2 matching 11 bases. J lost 8 bases, V lost 3 bases, and 6 bases had no gene match. The germline CDR1 and CDR2 sequences are KGHSH and LQKENI. This CDR3 has 15 amino acids. CDR3 in amino acids: CASSPTSGSIHEQFF. The CDR3 DNA is TGTGCCAGCTCACCTACTAGCGGGAGTATCCATGAGCAGTTCTTC.

J is TRBJ1-2 and V is TRBV5-4, with a weak D call TRBD1 (6 bases). The CDR3 consists of 15 residues. Deletions cut 4 bases from V and 0 bases from J, with 13 bases between. Germline lookup yields CDR1 SGHNT and CDR2 YYREEE (reference sequence). DNA for the CDR3: TGTGCCAGCAGCAGAACGGACAGCCCTAACTATGGCTACACCTTC. Encoded protein: CASSRTDSPNYGYTF.

The rearrangement links TRBV5-6 to TRBJ2-3; maybe TRBD1 (5 bases). CDR3 length equals 16 residues. CDR1 is SGHDT and CDR2 is YYEEEE in the germline V gene. Trimming removed 3 bases from V and 0 bases from J, with 14 bases in between. The CDR3 nucleotides are TGTGCCAGCAGCTCGCCCACAGGTCCTAGCACAGATACGCAGTATTTT. Translated, it gives CASSSPTGPSTDTQYF.

The gene calls are TRBV7-2 and TRBJ1-1, with D tentatively TRBD1 (6 bases). The CDR3 consists of 13 residues. Trimming pared 5 bases from V and 9 bases from J, leaving 16 bases between. Per the germline V gene, CDR1 is SGHTA and CDR2 is FQGNSA. The CDR3 sequence: CASSALSWDKAFF. The CDR3 DNA reads as TGTGCCAGCAGCGCACTCTCTTGGGACAAAGCTTTCTTT.

The chain has TRBV27 and TRBJ2-7; TRBD2 matches at 9 bases. CDR1 and CDR2 (germline): MNHEY, SMNVEV (reference sequence). The J segment lost 4 bases and the V segment lost 6 bases, leaving 13 bases of the junction unmatched. There are 16 residues in the CDR3. The CDR3 DNA reads as TGTGCCAGCAGCGGGGCGGTGAGTAGCGGGAGTTACGAGCAGTACTTC. Translation: CASSGAVSSGSYEQYF.

This chain connects TRBV30 to TRBJ1-4, with TRBD1 matching over 7 bases. The CDR3 length is 12 residues. Per the germline V gene, CDR1 is GTSNPN and CDR2 is SVGIG (reference sequence). The chain's CDR3 is CAWSQGDEKLFF. The CDR3, as DNA: TGTGCGTGGTCGCAGGGGGATGAAAAACTGTTTTTT.

The V gene is TRBV5-1, the J gene TRBJ1-2; TRBD1 might be the D (5 bases). The germline V gene encodes CDR1 SGHRS and CDR2 YFSETQ. The CDR3 has 13 amino acids. Trimming removed 2 bases from V and 4 bases from J, with 9 bases in between. CDR3 protein: CASSFGGFYGYTF. The DNA of the CDR3 is TGCGCCAGCAGCTTTGGGGGGTTCTATGGCTACACCTTC.

This chain uses TRBV7-2 with TRBJ1-2; D unresolved. Per the germline V gene, CDR1 is SGHTA and CDR2 is FQGNSA. Trimming pared 3 bases from V and 8 bases from J, leaving 16 bases between. CDR3 length equals 14 residues. CDR3 region: CASSFVREGAGYTF. The CDR3 region has the DNA TGTGCCAGCAGCTTCGTCCGGGAGGGTGCAGGCTACACCTTC.

This clone occurred once. The CDR3 DNA sequence: TGTGCCACCACCCCTCTACGGACAATCGACACTGAAGCTTTCTTT. Its translation: CATTPLRTIDTEAFF. The V and J genes are TRBV15 and TRBJ1-1; a possible D gene is TRBD1 (5 bases). The CDR3 length is 15 residues. With 7 bases removed from V and 3 bases from J, the gap between germline ends came to 18 bases. Per the germline V gene, CDR1 is LNHNV and CDR2 is YYDKDF (reference sequence).

The chain combines TRBV28 with TRBJ2-1, with D maybe TRBD1 (5 bases). Between the trimmed V and J ends, which lost 6 bases and 9 bases, there was a span of 18 bases. Germline-derived CDR1 and CDR2 are MDHEN and SYDVKM. This CDR3 region has 14 residues. The CDR3 nucleotides read TGTGCCAGCAGCTTCCTTAGGGTTAGGGGTGAGCAGTTCTTC. As protein: CASSFLRVRGEQFF.